This T cell receptor beta chain was sequenced for a study of T cells in Graves' hyperthyroidism and ophthalmopathy (dated by TCRdb to the late 2010s). About the investigation overall: Peripheral blood was collected at initial diagnosis, before any treatment. For training and testing, the 100 or so patients in the discovery cohort were randomly divided in a 7:3 ratio. A discovery cohort of roughly 96 patients, approximately 45 with Graves' ophthalmopathy and under 60 with stable Graves' hyperthyroidism, was used to find distinguishing TCR V-J signatures. The paper describes TCR Vbeta CDR3 sequencing of fewer than 150 peripheral blood samples, made up of under 50 ophthalmopathy patients, over 70 hyperthyroidism patients and 17 progressor patients. After sampling, hyperthyroidism patients received methimazole starting at 30 mg daily, and ophthalmopathy patients received high-dose intravenous methylprednisolone. The study also compared thyroid tissue and blood T-cell repertoires from five or six Graves' hyperthyroidism patients. Prospective prediction of ophthalmopathy was tested in an independent validation cohort consisting of 18 hyperthyroidism patients and around 16 patients who later progressed to ophthalmopathy.

What the research found in general, with its limitations: Sample size was not statistically predetermined, and investigators were not blinded to group allocation. Most expanded thyroid clonotypes (frequency above 0.001) were also detected in blood, suggesting blood repertoires may reflect thyroid immune responses. In validation, the model predicted progression to ophthalmopathy with roughly 70% sensitivity and approximately 72% specificity, a median of 6.5 months before onset. A model built on a 13 V-J signature distinguished ophthalmopathy from stable hyperthyroidism, reaching over 85% sensitivity and about 81% specificity in cross-validation and 80%/75% in testing.

Ophthalmopathy patients had moderately to severely active disease, with a Clinical Activity Score of 3 or more, a NOSPECS grade of 4 or more, and a disease duration of less than 3 months. Patients with uncontrolled infections, other autoimmune diseases, pregnancy or lactation were excluded. Clinical symptoms, serum thyroxine and TRAb, thyroid ultrasound, and orbital computed tomography formed the basis for the diagnoses. Ficoll-Paque density gradient centrifugation was used to isolate PBMCs from about 9 ml of fresh peripheral blood. Total RNA was extracted using Trizol reagent, and RNA quality was assessed on an Agilent 2100 Bioanalyzer. For this clonotype: This receptor's antigen is unknown. At one end the junction does not follow the germline gene, possibly because of a read error.

Amplification of TCR beta CDR3 regions was carried out from RNA transcripts. The TCR CDR3 was subjected to a first round of RT-PCR using the HTBI primer set and the Qiagen OneStep RT-PCR kit. A second multiplex PCR round built the libraries, followed by size selection and purification. Paired-end sequencing of the libraries was performed with 100 bp reads on an Illumina HiSeq2000. On the study's bioinformatics: SOAPnuke was used to process the raw data, removing reads that contained adapters or uncalled bases, had a mean Phred below 15, or lacked an exact match to the constant primer or identifier. High-quality paired reads were merged with COPE v1.2.5, and unique nucleotide sequences were defined as clonotypes. Clonotypes were aligned to IMGT TRBV, TRBD and TRBJ reference segments using MiTCR v1.1. The analysis was restricted to V-J combinations with a frequency above 0.0001, which together covered around 99% of the repertoires. A TCS score was defined as the ratio of F50 (clonal expansion) to E x V (chaos), with BLOSUM62-based TCRdist applied between CDR3 peptides within each V-J. Welch's t-statistics and random forest reduced 450 to 600 V-J features to 13, which were used in a naive Bayes classifier (R e1071). TCRdb reprocessed the public reads (quality trimming at Q25 with fastp, clone calling with MiXCR) and kept in-frame beta chains. A single entry per CDR3 protein holds the most common genes and DNA from its merged rows. It is TCRdb's table, rather than the study itself, that gives the V and J calls and clone size. The sample data list more than 350,000 distinct CDR3 sequences, and roughly 15% of these were observed just once. The ten most abundant clones make up under 25% of the sample.

The CDR3 measures 16 amino acids from cysteine to phenylalanine. Just CDR3 DNA is preserved here, 48 bases in frame from base 1. CDR1 is given as MGHRA and CDR2 as YSYEKL, both from the germline V gene. The sequence came from a woman aged 55-69 years with Graves' ophthalmopathy. The receptor chain draws on TRBV4-1 and TRBJ2-1; the D call could be TRBD1 or TRBD2, with each sharing 5 bases. The specimen was blood. CDR3 protein: CASSQVWGRAGNERFF. The sequenced DNA: TGCGCCAGCAGCCAAGTTTGGGGCAGGGCGGGCAATGAGCGGTTCTTC.